These 14 T cell receptor beta chains share one sample of origin, sequenced in a study of blood T cell repertoires in COVID-19. Libraries were prepared by immunoSEQ multiplex PCR; TCRdb keeps only in-frame clonotypes and omits some of them. Of 110,000 to 150,000 clones listed, roughly 80% were seen once; the top ten hold about 1.5%. The specimen was PBMCs or T cells enriched from blood (not recorded which). All receptors come from a woman aged 18 to 35 who had been exposed to COVID-19.

The CDR3 protein is CASSLWDRGLYGYTF. CDR3 DNA sequence: TGTGCCAGCAGTTTATGGGACAGGGGGCTCTATGGCTACACCTTC. The chain links TRBV28 to TRBJ1-2, with TRBD1 matching 11 bases. This CDR3 is 15 amino acids long. J was trimmed by 4 bases and V by 0 bases; bases with no gene match: 1. Per the germline V gene, CDR1 is MDHEN and CDR2 is SYDVKM.

This chain connects TRBV15 to TRBJ2-1; 13 bases fit TRBD2. Germline V CDR1 and CDR2: LNHNV, YYDKDF (reference sequence). CDR3 length: 18 residues. J gave up 8 bases and V 2 bases, and 12 bases lay outside the gene matches. As DNA, the CDR3 is TGTGCCACCAGCAGACTATATACTAGCGGGAGGGCATTCGATGAGCAGTTCTTC. Translated: CATSRLYTSGRAFDEQFF. Together with reference TRBV15 and TRBJ2-1, the CDR3 gives the full variable domain: DAMVIQNPRYQVTQFGKPVTLSCSQTLNHNVMYWYQQKSSQAPKLLFHYYDKDFNNEADTPDNFQSRRPNTSFCFLDIRSPGLGDTAMYLCATSRLYTSGRAFDEQFFGPGTRLTVL.

The chain uses TRBV6-2 or TRBV6-3 and TRBJ2-2; weak D call: TRBD2 (6 bases). Trimming shortened V by 0 bases and J by 6 bases, and 14 bases separated the two germline ends. This CDR3 spans 16 amino acids. The V gene's germline CDR1 is MNHEY and CDR2 SVGEGT. CDR3 sequence: CASSYSVLAEPGELFF. Here the CDR3 DNA reads TGTGCCAGCAGTTACTCAGTACTAGCTGAACCCGGGGAGCTGTTTTTT.

The rearrangement links TRBV29-1 to TRBJ2-5, with 13 positions matching TRBD2. CDR1 and CDR2 from the germline V gene are SQVTM and ANQGSEA. Trimming took 7 bases from V and 0 from J; bases not matched to a gene: 5. This CDR3 comprises 15 residues. CDR3 DNA sequence: TGCAGCGCTGAGGGACTAGCGGGGAACCAAGAGACCCAGTACTTC. Protein: CSAEGLAGNQETQYF.

V and J are TRBV27 and TRBJ1-1; D not resolved. Trimming left V 6 bases short and J 5 bases short, with 7 bases between. The germline V gene has CDR1 MNHEY and CDR2 SMNVEV (reference sequence). The CDR3 extends over 11 amino acids. Here the CDR3 DNA reads TGTGCCAGCAGCTCTAATACTGAAGCTTTCTTT. It encodes CASSSNTEAFF.

The genes are TRBV15 and TRBJ1-2; possibly TRBD1 for D (5 bases). This CDR3 spans 15 amino acids. In germline, CDR1 is LNHNV, CDR2 YYDKDF (reference sequence). Trimming took off 0 bases at V and 4 bases at J, with 12 bases between the two ends. The CDR3 loop reads CATSRDIGQGYGYTF. The CDR3 nucleotides read TGTGCCACCAGCAGAGATATCGGGCAGGGCTATGGCTACACCTTC.

This chain uses TRBV19 with TRBJ2-7; 7 nucleotides line up with TRBD1. The germline CDR1 and CDR2 sequences are LNHDA and SQIVND (reference sequence). V was clipped by 5 bases and J by 2 bases; unmatched bases: 6. The CDR3 contains 14 residues. The CDR3 sequence is CASSLGTETYEQYF. The CDR3 nucleotides are TGTGCCAGTAGTCTCGGGACAGAAACCTACGAGCAGTACTTC.

In its sample, this clone was seen a few times. The V and J genes are TRBV7-6 and TRBJ1-2, with D unresolved. The CDR3 is 15 residues long. V was shortened by 1 base and J by 2 bases, with 11 bases between the two germline ends. The germline CDR1 and CDR2 sequences are SGHVS and FNYEAQ. CDR3 sequence: CASSLDEAFNYGYTF. The CDR3 bases are TGTGCCAGCAGCTTAGATGAGGCCTTCAACTATGGCTACACCTTC.

This clone is a singleton in its sample. The chain recombines TRBV11-2 with TRBJ2-1, with 11 nucleotides matching TRBD2. V was clipped by 4 bases and J by 7 bases; unmatched bases: 6. Germline V gives CDR1 SGHAT, CDR2 FQNNGV. The CDR3 totals 15 residues. The CDR3 nucleotides are TGTGCCAGCAGCTCCGTAGCGGGAGGGTATAATGAGCAGTTCTTC. It translates to CASSSVAGGYNEQFF.

The rearrangement uses TRBV19 and TRBJ1-6; tentative D call: TRBD1 (5 bases). CDR1 LNHDA and CDR2 SQIVND come from the germline V gene (reference sequence). There are 15 residues in the CDR3. The V gene lost 5 bases and the J gene lost 5 bases, with 13 bases spanning the gap. CDR3 DNA sequence: TGTGCCAGTAGTGAGAGACAGCGAAATAATTCACCCCTCCACTTT. It is translated as CASSERQRNNSPLHF.

The rearrangement links TRBV3-1 (or the pseudogene TRBV3-2) to TRBJ1-5, with D maybe TRBD1 (6 bases). Germline CDR1 is LGHDT and CDR2 is YNNKEL (reference sequence). V lost 4 bases to trimming and J lost 3 bases, with 10 bases between them. The CDR3 consists of 14 residues. As DNA, the CDR3 is TGTGCCAGCAGCCCTTGGACAGACAATCAGCCCCAGCATTTT. Translating it yields CASSPWTDNQPQHF.

The chain joins TRBV2 to TRBJ2-7; D remains ambiguous. Germline-derived CDR1 and CDR2 are SNHLY and FYNNEI. Trimming removed 2 bases from V and 1 base from J, with 9 bases in between. The CDR3 has 14 residues. Written as DNA, the CDR3 is TGTGCCAGCAGTGAATTCGTCGGTTCCTACGAGCAGTACTTC. It codes for CASSEFVGSYEQYF.

This chain joins TRBV4-3 and TRBJ1-2; D gene ambiguous. Trimming removed 1 base at V and 3 bases at J, with 9 bases between. Germline V gene lookup returns CDR1 LGHNA and CDR2 YSLEER. The CDR3 runs 14 residues. The DNA of the CDR3 is TGCGCCAGCAGCCAAGTTTTCGGGGACTATGGCTACACCTTC. Translating gives CASSQVFGDYGYTF.

The chain joins TRBV3-1 (or the pseudogene TRBV3-2) to TRBJ2-7, with TRBD2 identical over 11 bases. Germline V lookup: CDR1 LGHDT, CDR2 YNNKEL (reference sequence). The CDR3 spans 15 residues. J lost 7 bases, V lost 2 bases, and 7 bases had no gene match. CDR3 nucleotides: TGTGCCAGCAGCCAATTAGCGGGAGGGCCTAGGGAGCAGTACTTC. Translation: CASSQLAGGPREQYF.